These 19 T cell receptor beta chains came from one sample sequenced in a study of T cell responses to AZD1222 COVID-19 vaccine. Sequenced by immunoSEQ multiplex PCR; TCRdb stores in-frame clones only, minus some. This sample carries 75,000 to 100,000 clones, roughly 84% of them seen once, and the ten largest clones take 2.5% to 3.5%. The specimen comprised peripheral blood, sampled on day 0 of AZD1222 vaccination. All receptors come from an adult in good health.

This sequence joins TRBV25-1 and TRBJ1-4; 7 bases align to TRBD1. In germline, CDR1 is MGHDK, CDR2 SYGVNS. The CDR3 loop spans 16 amino acids. J was trimmed by 7 bases and V by 3 bases; bases with no gene match: 11. CDR3: CASSEGSGTVFEKLFF. In nucleotides, the CDR3 is TGTGCCAGCAGTGAGGGGAGTGGGACAGTATTTGAAAAACTGTTTTTT. Complete variable domain (other parts from reference TRBV25-1 and TRBJ1-4): EADIYQTPRYLVIGTGKKITLECSQTMGHDKMYWYQQDPGMELHLIHYSYGVNSTEKGDLSSESTVSRIRTEHFPLTLESARPSHTSQYLCASSEGSGTVFEKLFFGSGTQLSVL.

The J gene is TRBJ1-2, the V gene TRBV12-3 or TRBV12-4, with TRBD1 as a possible D gene (6 bases). The CDR3 is 12 amino acids. V shed 7 bases and J shed 5 bases, with 11 bases lying between them. CDR3 sequence (DNA): TGTGCCAGCACAGGGGAGAGGTATGGCTACACCTTC. Protein sequence: CASTGERYGYTF.

V gene TRBV19 combines with J gene TRBJ2-7; 7 bases align to TRBD1. The V segment lost 6 bases and the J segment 2 bases; nucleotides outside the gene matches: 13. CDR1 is LNHDA and CDR2 is SQIVND in the germline V gene (reference sequence). This CDR3 is built from 16 residues. DNA for the CDR3: TGTGCCAGTAGCGTAACAGGGGTCAACCCCGCCTACGAGCAGTACTTC. This sequence encodes CASSVTGVNPAYEQYF. Full variable domain (remainder filled in from reference TRBV19 and TRBJ2-7): DGGITQSPKYLFRKEGQNVTLSCEQNLNHDAMYWYRQDPGQGLRLIYYSQIVNDFQKGDIAEGYSVSREKKESFPLTVTSAQKNPTAFYLCASSVTGVNPAYEQYFGPGTRLTVT.

The chain joins TRBV5-1 to TRBJ2-7; D remains ambiguous. V shed 4 bases and J shed 2 bases, with 13 bases lying between them. Germline CDR1 and CDR2: SGHRS and YFSETQ. The CDR3 runs 14 residues. The CDR3 coding sequence is TGCGCCAGCAGCGGAACCGGGCCCACCTACGAGCAGTACTTC. It encodes CASSGTGPTYEQYF.

V usage is TRBV28 and J usage is TRBJ2-7; tentatively, D is TRBD2 (5 bases). Trimming took off 8 bases at V and 0 bases at J, with 17 bases between the two ends. The CDR3 length is 15 residues. Germline values: CDR1 MDHEN, CDR2 SYDVKM. The CDR3 coding sequence is TGTGCCAGCTCGAGGGCCGTAAAGTCCTCCTACGAGCAGTACTTC. This codes for CASSRAVKSSYEQYF.

In this sample, this clone turned up once. The chain couples TRBV6-5 to TRBJ1-6; a weak D match, TRBD1 (5 bases). The CDR3 spans 14 residues. CDR1 is MNHEY and CDR2 is SVGAGI in the germline V gene. V was pared by 4 bases and J by 5 bases, with 9 bases between. CDR3 amino acids: CASSSGRNNSPLHF. The CDR3 nucleotides read TGTGCCAGCAGTTCGGGACGGAATAATTCACCCCTCCACTTT.

The gene calls are TRBV28 and TRBJ1-2; D not resolved. V lost 5 bases and J lost 4, with 14 bases in between. CDR3 size: 14 residues. Per the germline V gene, CDR1 is MDHEN and CDR2 is SYDVKM. CDR3 sequence: CASSPPGAFYGYTF. DNA of the CDR3: TGTGCCAGCAGTCCCCCGGGAGCGTTCTATGGCTACACCTTC.

V gene TRBV10-3 combines with J gene TRBJ2-1; TRBD2 matches at 8 bases. CDR3 length: 15 amino acids. CDR1 and CDR2 from the germline V gene are ENHRY and SYGVKD. Trimming took 3 bases from V and 4 from J; bases not matched to a gene: 5. CDR3 coding DNA: TGTGCCATCAGTGACCCCGGGGGGGCTTACAATGAGCAGTTCTTC. It codes for CAISDPGGAYNEQFF.

The chain joins TRBV10-1 to TRBJ2-1, with TRBD1 matching over 8 bases. CDR1 is WNHNN, CDR2 SYGVQD, per germline (reference sequence). The CDR3 covers 15 residues. The V segment lost 3 bases and the J segment 4 bases; nucleotides outside the gene matches: 5. Here the CDR3 reads CASSDQQGDYNEQFF. The DNA for the CDR3 is TGCGCCAGCAGTGATCAACAGGGGGATTACAATGAGCAGTTCTTC.

This sequence joins TRBV7-9 and TRBJ1-2; weak D call: TRBD1 (6 bases). The V gene's germline CDR1 is SEHNR and CDR2 FQNEAQ (reference sequence). This CDR3 is built from 13 residues. The V gene lost 5 bases and the J gene lost 7 bases, with 14 bases spanning the gap. The CDR3 spells CASSQQGLSGYTF. For the CDR3, the DNA is TGTGCCAGCAGCCAGCAGGGGCTTTCTGGCTACACCTTC.

The chain has TRBV3-1 (or the pseudogene TRBV3-2) and TRBJ2-1, with D possibly TRBD2 on 7 matching bases. Germline V gene sequence: CDR1 LGHDT, CDR2 YNNKEL (reference sequence). The V gene lost 0 bases and the J gene lost 5 bases, with 14 bases spanning the gap. The CDR3 loop spans 16 amino acids. This CDR3 reads CASSQDWGGRHNEQFF. In DNA form, the CDR3 reads TGTGCCAGCAGCCAAGATTGGGGGGGCCGGCACAATGAGCAGTTCTTC.

The chain carries TRBV3-1 (or the pseudogene TRBV3-2) and TRBJ1-4; TRBD1 matches at 7 bases. The CDR3 loop spans 16 amino acids. V trimming: 5 bases; J trimming: 6 bases; junction bases outside the gene matches: 12. CDR1 LGHDT and CDR2 YNNKEL come from the germline V gene (reference sequence). The CDR3 DNA reads as TGTGCCAGCAGCGGACGACAGGGAGAGGTCGATGAAAAACTGTTTTTT. It yields the protein CASSGRQGEVDEKLFF.

The chain combines TRBV19 with TRBJ1-2, with 8 bases aligning to TRBD1. V was clipped by 4 bases and J by 4 bases; unmatched bases: 11. Germline assignment: CDR1 LNHDA and CDR2 SQIVND (reference sequence). This CDR3 spans 16 amino acids. For the CDR3, the DNA is TGTGCCAGTAGTACAACCTCAGGGGGCGGAAGCTATGGCTACACCTTC. It is translated as CASSTTSGGGSYGYTF.

This clone was recorded once. The V call is TRBV3-1 (or the pseudogene TRBV3-2), the J call TRBJ2-7; D not certain. Looked up from germline, CDR1 is LGHDT and CDR2 is YNNKEL (reference sequence). The CDR3 length is 15 residues. The germline V and J ends were trimmed by 0 bases and 6 bases, with 15 bases remaining between them. CDR3: CASSQEPLTLGEQYF. CDR3 DNA sequence: TGTGCCAGCAGCCAAGAGCCGCTAACCTTGGGCGAGCAGTACTTC.

This clone appeared a few times. This chain connects TRBV29-1 to TRBJ1-1; D remains ambiguous. Germline CDR1 is SQVTM and CDR2 is ANQGSEA. The CDR3 runs 12 residues. The V gene lost 3 bases and the J gene lost 1 base, with 6 bases spanning the gap. CDR3 loop: CSVEEGNTEAFF. The CDR3 region has the DNA TGCAGCGTTGAGGAGGGGAACACTGAAGCTTTCTTT.

The chain couples TRBV10-3 to TRBJ2-7, with 12 bases aligning to TRBD2. The CDR3 covers 17 residues. Unmatched junction bases numbered 5, after V lost 2 bases and J lost 0 bases. In germline, CDR1 is ENHRY, CDR2 SYGVKD. Here the CDR3 DNA reads TGTGCCATCAGTGAGAGGACTAGCGGGGTTAACTCCTACGAGCAGTACTTC. This codes for CAISERTSGVNSYEQYF.

The V and J genes are TRBV4-2 and TRBJ1-2; tentative D call: TRBD1 (5 bases). Germline V CDR1 and CDR2: LGHNA, YNFKEQ. Trimming took 5 bases from V and 7 from J, leaving 17 bases between them. The CDR3 is 14 residues long. In DNA form, the CDR3 reads TGTGCCAGCAGCGTCCAGGGTGGTAGATCTGGCTACACCTTC. Protein: CASSVQGGRSGYTF.

This rearrangement joins TRBV19 to TRBJ2-3; D is perhaps TRBD2 (5 bases). The V end was cut by 9 bases, the J end by 1 base, with 14 bases between. The V gene's germline CDR1 is LNHDA and CDR2 SQIVND (reference sequence). The CDR3 is 14 amino acids. CDR3 coding DNA: TGTGCCAGCCGTCGAGCGGCGGGCACAGATACGCAGTATTTT. Protein: CASRRAAGTDTQYF.

This chain uses TRBV5-6 with TRBJ2-1, with 8 positions matching TRBD1. The CDR3 has 16 amino acids. V dropped 3 bases and J dropped 6; count of bases not matched to a gene: 11. Germline loops: CDR1 SGHDT, CDR2 YYEEEE. The CDR3 DNA is TGTGCCAGCAGCTCCCCGGGCAGGGGGCGCAGCAATGAGCAGTTCTTC. This translates into CASSSPGRGRSNEQFF.